These 31 T cell receptor beta chains originate from one sample sequenced in a study of CD8 T cells in ankylosing spondylitis. TCRdb itself ran the 5' RACE reads through MiXCR, one entry per CDR3 protein. The table includes 270,000 or so distinct CDR3 sequences, 15% to 20% detected once. Specimen: blood, either unsorted or a sorted T cell fraction (not recorded which). The source is a male donor with ankylosing spondylitis or in good health (not recorded which).

In its sample, this clonotype was seen a few times. The chain carries TRBV5-5 and TRBJ2-7, with D perhaps TRBD2 (5 bases). Per germline, CDR1 SGHKS and CDR2 YYEKEE (reference sequence). With 0 bases removed from V and 3 bases from J, the gap between germline ends came to 7 bases. CDR3 size: 13 residues. CDR3 DNA sequence: TGTGCCAGCAGCTTGGGAGGGTTCTACGAGCAGTACTTC. It encodes CASSLGGFYEQYF.

The gene calls are TRBV7-9 and TRBJ2-7; D call uncertain. Trimming took off 1 base at V and 3 bases at J, with 10 bases between the two ends. Germline values: CDR1 SEHNR, CDR2 FQNEAQ (reference sequence). The CDR3 runs to 14 residues. The DNA of the CDR3 is TGTGCCAGCAGCTTAGTTGCTAACCACTACGAGCAGTACTTC. This gives the protein CASSLVANHYEQYF.

This clonotype has at least ten counts. This chain joins TRBV5-1 and TRBJ2-3; TRBD2 matches 11 bases. Germline V gives CDR1 SGHRS, CDR2 YFSETQ. V lost 4 bases, J lost 4 bases, and 11 bases stayed unmatched. The CDR3 runs 17 residues. CDR3 residues: CASSGLAGVLGADTQYF. CDR3 nucleotides: TGCGCCAGCAGCGGACTAGCGGGCGTCCTGGGGGCAGATACGCAGTATTTT.

This clonotype was recorded a few times. The chain recombines TRBV10-3 with TRBJ2-2, with 8 bases identical to TRBD1. The CDR3 extends over 15 amino acids. V was pared by 2 bases and J by 4 bases, with 3 bases of the junction left unmatched. Germline CDR1 is ENHRY and CDR2 is SYGVKD. CDR3 DNA: TGTGCCATCAGTGAGGACAGGGGAAGCACCGGGGAGCTGTTTTTT. It specifies CAISEDRGSTGELFF.

In this sample, this clonotype turned up many times. This chain connects TRBV6-2 or TRBV6-3 to TRBJ2-2; 10 bases align to TRBD1. Germline CDR1 and CDR2: MNHEY and SVGEGT. The CDR3 totals 16 residues. The trim removed 2 bases at V and 4 bases at J, leaving 4 bases unmatched. CDR3: CASSYAGTGVTGELFF. The DNA of the CDR3 is TGTGCCAGCAGTTACGCCGGGACAGGGGTCACCGGGGAGCTGTTTTTT.

This clonotype has more than one count but fewer than ten. The V and J genes are TRBV29-1 and TRBJ2-2; D is ambiguous. Trimming took 3 bases from V and 3 from J, leaving 5 bases between them. In germline, CDR1 is SQVTM, CDR2 ANQGSEA. The CDR3 spans 12 residues. DNA for the CDR3: TGCAGCGTTGACGCTGACACCGGGGAGCTGTTTTTT. Its protein is CSVDADTGELFF.

This clonotype was observed a handful of times. V and J are TRBV7-2 and TRBJ2-1; D is unresolved. Germline V gene data show CDR1 as SGHTA and CDR2 as FQGNSA. Trimming left V 6 bases short and J 6 bases short, with 21 bases between. CDR3 length equals 16 residues. The CDR3 loop is CASREVPGPPVNEQFF. CDR3 nucleotide sequence: TGTGCCAGCAGGGAAGTGCCAGGCCCCCCAGTCAATGAGCAGTTCTTC.

This clonotype was detected only a few times. The rearrangement joins TRBV9 to TRBJ2-7; tentatively, D is TRBD1 (7 bases). Germline CDR1 reads SGDLS; CDR2 reads YYNGEE. This CDR3 has 13 amino acids. The V and J ends lost 3 bases and 7 bases respectively, with 14 bases between them. The CDR3 coding sequence is TGTGCCAGCAGCGCTTGGGACAGCGGGGAGCAGTACTTC. It yields the protein CASSAWDSGEQYF.

This clonotype was observed at least ten times. The CDR3 bases are TGCAGCGTTGACATTCGAGGGGACCCTTACAATGAGCAGTTCTTC. Protein: CSVDIRGDPYNEQFF. The chain employs TRBV29-1 and TRBJ2-1; TRBD1 or TRBD2 may be the D gene (5 bases each). CDR1 and CDR2 (germline): SQVTM, ANQGSEA. CDR3 size: 15 residues. Deletions cut 3 bases from V and 4 bases from J, with 16 bases between.

A few counts support this clonotype. V and J are TRBV4-1 and TRBJ2-2; maybe TRBD2 (5 bases). This CDR3 has 17 residues. Deletions cut 3 bases from V and 1 base from J, with 15 bases between. Per the germline V gene, CDR1 is MGHRA and CDR2 is YSYEKL. This CDR3 is CASSQPWMEVNTGELFF. In DNA, the CDR3 is TGCGCCAGCAGCCAGCCGTGGATGGAGGTGAACACCGGGGAGCTGTTTTTT.

This clonotype occurred many times. The V gene is TRBV4-1, the J gene TRBJ2-7, with D perhaps given as TRBD1 or TRBD2 (5 bases each). The CDR3 consists of 14 residues. The V and J ends lost 5 bases and 4 bases respectively, with 15 bases between them. Looked up from germline, CDR1 is MGHRA and CDR2 is YSYEKL. The CDR3 DNA reads as TGCGCCAGCAGCTTACGGGGCCTCCAGTACGAGCAGTACTTC. It yields the protein CASSLRGLQYEQYF.

This clonotype was counted only a few times. The CDR3 DNA reads TGTGCCAGCAGCTCGCGAGGGGAGGGCCACGAGCAGTACTTC. Protein: CASSSRGEGHEQYF. This rearrangement joins TRBV4-2 to TRBJ2-7; 7 bases agree with TRBD2. Germline CDR1 reads LGHNA; CDR2 reads YNFKEQ. There are 14 residues in the CDR3. The trim removed 5 bases at V and 5 bases at J, leaving 9 bases unmatched.

This clonotype was found a few times. The chain recombines TRBV11-1 with TRBJ2-1; TRBD2 aligns across 14 bases. CDR3 size: 20 residues. The J segment lost 0 bases and the V segment lost 4 bases, leaving 11 bases of the junction unmatched. Germline loops: CDR1 SGHAT, CDR2 FQDESV (reference sequence). DNA of the CDR3: TGTGCCAGCAGCTCGCAGAGAGGGACTAGCGGGAGTGGCTCCTACAATGAGCAGTTCTTC. This sequence encodes CASSSQRGTSGSGSYNEQFF.

The table lists this clonotype with a few counts. This chain connects TRBV7-6 to TRBJ2-5; TRBD1 matches at 8 bases. V lost 10 bases to trimming and J lost 2 bases; unmatched junction nucleotides: 6. Germline lookup yields CDR1 SGHVS and CDR2 FNYEAQ. This CDR3 has 13 residues. CDR3 coding DNA: TGTGCCATAAGGGACAGGAGTCAAGAGACCCAGTACTTC. Its protein is CAIRDRSQETQYF.

This clonotype was counted at least ten times. The gene calls are TRBV29-1 and TRBJ1-1, with 7 bases identical to TRBD1. The CDR3 totals 13 residues. CDR1 and CDR2 from the germline V gene are SQVTM and ANQGSEA. The V segment lost 3 bases and the J segment 5 bases; nucleotides outside the gene matches: 6. The chain's CDR3 is CSVDRQGGTEAFF. The CDR3 bases are TGCAGCGTTGACAGACAGGGAGGGACTGAAGCTTTCTTT. Full variable domain (rest looked up from reference TRBV29-1 and TRBJ1-1): SAVISQKPSRDICQRGTSLTIQCQVDSQVTMMFWYRQQPGQSLTLIATANQGSEATYESGFVIDKFPISRPNLTFSTLTVSNMSPEDSSIYLCSVDRQGGTEAFFGQGTRLTVV.

The V call is TRBV25-1, the J call TRBJ1-5; D gene unclear. Germline V gene sequence: CDR1 MGHDK, CDR2 SYGVNS. The CDR3 contains 13 residues. Trimming took 1 base from V and 3 from J, leaving 4 bases between them. The CDR3 sequence: CASSESFNQPQHF. DNA for the CDR3: TGTGCCAGCAGTGAATCCTTCAATCAGCCCCAGCATTTT.

This chain uses TRBV6-1 with TRBJ2-3; D is unclear. V was clipped by 2 bases and J by 2 bases, with 11 bases between them. The CDR3 runs 15 residues. Germline assignment: CDR1 MNHNS and CDR2 SASEGT. As DNA, the CDR3 is TGTGCCAGCAGTGAATTTGTCGAATTCACAGATACGCAGTATTTT. It encodes CASSEFVEFTDTQYF.

This clonotype was counted ten times or more. This rearrangement joins TRBV6-2 or TRBV6-3 to TRBJ2-7, with TRBD2 matching 9 bases. The V gene end was trimmed by 5 bases and the J gene end by 3 bases; junction bases not matched to a gene: 5. This CDR3 spans 14 amino acids. From germline, CDR1 is MNHEY and CDR2 SVGEGT. The CDR3, as DNA: TGTGCCAGCAGTATTAGCGGGAGATTCTACGAGCAGTACTTC. This sequence encodes CASSISGRFYEQYF.

This clonotype occurred a few times. The V and J genes are TRBV29-1 and TRBJ2-7; 11 bases are shared with TRBD1. CDR1 is SQVTM, CDR2 ANQGSEA, per germline. V dropped 6 bases and J dropped 2; count of bases not matched to a gene: 9. This CDR3 has 15 residues. The CDR3 DNA reads TGCAGCGTAGAGGACAGGGGGCCCTCTCCCTACGAGCAGTACTTC. Translated, it gives CSVEDRGPSPYEQYF.

This clonotype was detected ten times or more. This chain uses TRBV20-1 with TRBJ1-5, with D uncertain. V was clipped by 4 bases and J by 6 bases, with 13 bases between them. Germline-derived CDR1 and CDR2 are DFQATT and SNEGSKA (reference sequence). The CDR3 covers 13 residues. For the CDR3, the DNA is TGCAGTGCTAATAGGTTCACTGGTCAGCCCCAGCATTTT. Protein product: CSANRFTGQPQHF.

V usage is TRBV25-1 and J usage is TRBJ2-1, with 8 positions matching TRBD2. Germline V gives CDR1 MGHDK, CDR2 SYGVNS. V gave up 6 bases and J gave up 2 bases; unmatched junction bases: 6. The CDR3 runs 15 residues. CDR3 loop: CASSQAGAAYNEQFF. The DNA for the CDR3 is TGTGCCAGCAGCCAAGCGGGAGCAGCCTACAATGAGCAGTTCTTC.

The chain links TRBV6-2 or TRBV6-3 to TRBJ1-1; the D gene is possibly TRBD1 (5 bases). Trimming took off 2 bases at V and 1 base at J, with 11 bases between the two ends. The length of the CDR3 is 15 residues. The germline CDR1 and CDR2 sequences are MNHEY and SVGEGT. The CDR3 loop is CASSYGTVENTEAFF. CDR3 nucleotide sequence: TGTGCCAGCAGTTACGGGACCGTTGAGAACACTGAAGCTTTCTTT.

In its sample, this clonotype was seen a few times. The chain links TRBV3-1 to TRBJ1-1; D unresolved. The CDR3 extends over 15 amino acids. Germline-derived CDR1 and CDR2 are LGHDT and YNNKEL (reference sequence). V lost 3 bases and J 2 bases, leaving 13 bases between the germline ends. CDR3 DNA sequence: TGTGCCAGCAGCCATCCATTCGGGCCCAACACTGAAGCTTTCTTT. It specifies CASSHPFGPNTEAFF.

This clonotype was recorded many times. This chain uses TRBV6-2 or TRBV6-3 with TRBJ2-3; 9 positions match TRBD2. The V and J ends lost 2 bases and 6 bases, in that order; junction bases with no gene match: 15. CDR1 MNHEY and CDR2 SVGEGT come from the germline V gene. The CDR3 has 18 residues. For the CDR3, the DNA is TGTGCCAGCAGTTACGCCAGGGAGACTAGCGGCGCGGTGGATACGCAGTATTTT. Translating it yields CASSYARETSGAVDTQYF.

The chain has TRBV4-1 and TRBJ2-7; 8 bases agree with TRBD1. CDR1 is MGHRA and CDR2 is YSYEKL in the germline V gene. This CDR3 is built from 16 residues. V dropped 4 bases and J dropped 3; count of bases not matched to a gene: 11. Here the CDR3 DNA reads TGCGCCAGCAGCCCGAACTCCCGGGACAGGAGCTACGAGCAGTACTTC. It specifies CASSPNSRDRSYEQYF.

The chain joins TRBV7-9 to TRBJ2-5; TRBD1 agrees at 9 bases. The V segment lost 3 bases and the J segment 4 bases; nucleotides outside the gene matches: 3. Germline assignment: CDR1 SEHNR and CDR2 FQNEAQ (reference sequence). This CDR3 spans 14 amino acids. CDR3 sequence reads: CASSFTGGVETQYF. CDR3 coding DNA: TGTGCCAGCAGCTTTACAGGGGGCGTAGAGACCCAGTACTTC.

This clonotype showed up just a few times. The chain combines TRBV6-1 with TRBJ1-5; D perhaps matches TRBD1 (6 bases). V was cut by 9 bases and J by 5 bases, with 17 bases left in between. The length of the CDR3 is 14 residues. Looked up from germline, CDR1 is MNHNS and CDR2 is SASEGT. CDR3 sequence reads: CASQKTGSDQPQHF. For the CDR3, the DNA is TGTGCCAGTCAAAAAACAGGGTCCGATCAGCCCCAGCATTTT.

J is TRBJ2-1 and V is TRBV7-2, with unresolved D. Germline CDR1 and CDR2: SGHTA and FQGNSA. This CDR3 contains 15 residues. Between the trimmed V and J ends, which lost 7 bases and 0 bases, there was a span of 13 bases. The CDR3 spells CASTQAASSYNEQFF. In DNA form, the CDR3 reads TGTGCCAGCACCCAGGCAGCGAGCTCCTACAATGAGCAGTTCTTC.

V usage is TRBV11-2 and J usage is TRBJ2-1; 10 bases line up with TRBD2. J gave up 7 bases and V 3 bases, and 18 bases lay outside the gene matches. This CDR3 region has 19 residues. Looked up from germline, CDR1 is SGHAT and CDR2 is FQNNGV. CDR3 DNA sequence: TGTGCCAGCAGCTTCCTGCAGCGGGAGGGCGTACCCTCGGGGAATGAGCAGTTCTTC. Translated, it gives CASSFLQREGVPSGNEQFF.

The gene calls are TRBV9 and TRBJ1-5; the D is unclear. This CDR3 contains 13 residues. CDR1 and CDR2 (germline): SGDLS, YYNGEE. V dropped 0 bases and J dropped 7 bases, with 8 bases sitting between them. The DNA for the CDR3 is TGTGCCAGCAGCGTAGGAGAGGAACAGCCCCAGCATTTT. It codes for CASSVGEEQPQHF.

There are a few counts of this clonotype. The J gene is TRBJ2-1, the V gene TRBV29-1; perhaps TRBD2 as D (6 bases). V gave up 6 bases and J gave up 7 bases, with 16 bases separating them. Germline loops: CDR1 SQVTM, CDR2 ANQGSEA. The CDR3 spans 13 residues. The CDR3 protein is CSVGYPGRNEQFF. CDR3 nucleotides: TGCAGCGTCGGGTACCCAGGGAGGAATGAGCAGTTCTTC.